Presented here are 4 T cell receptor beta chains from one specimen sequenced in a study of blood T cell repertoires in COVID-19. Sequencing used immunoSEQ multiplex PCR; TCRdb keeps in-frame clones, though not all of them. The data show 95,000 to 130,000 clones, 90% seen once. The sample was peripheral blood. The source of these receptors is a human donor with active COVID-19. The donor label of this sample is uncertain.

A single count supports this clone. This sequence joins TRBV18 and TRBJ1-2, with 9 bases that match TRBD1. The junction had 13 bases not matched to a gene; V was cut back by 3 bases and J by 11 bases. This CDR3 comprises 15 residues. The germline gives CDR1 KGHSH, CDR2 LQKENI. This CDR3 is CASSPGQGIYSGYTF. CDR3 in DNA: TGTGCCAGCTCACCGGGACAGGGCATCTACTCTGGGTACACCTTC.

V is TRBV25-1 and J is TRBJ1-4, with D perhaps TRBD1 (5 bases). Germline V gene lookup returns CDR1 MGHDK and CDR2 SYGVNS. Trimming shortened V by 10 bases and J by 1 base, and 19 bases separated the two germline ends. The CDR3 spans 16 residues. In DNA, the CDR3 is TGTGCCACCCACACCAAAAGGACAATAACTAATGAAAAACTGTTTTTT. Its translation: CATHTKRTITNEKLFF.

The chain is built from TRBV9 and TRBJ2-1, with 8 bases that match TRBD2. The V gene end was trimmed by 0 bases and the J gene end by 4 bases; junction bases not matched to a gene: 3. The CDR3 extends over 15 amino acids. The V gene's germline CDR1 is SGDLS and CDR2 YYNGEE. The CDR3 here is CASSVGAGGYNEQFF. In DNA form, the CDR3 reads TGTGCCAGCAGCGTAGGTGCGGGGGGATACAATGAGCAGTTCTTC.

The gene calls are TRBV6-1 and TRBJ2-7, with a tentative D call TRBD1 (6 bases). Trimming took off 2 bases at V and 3 bases at J, with 8 bases between the two ends. Germline CDR1 reads MNHNS; CDR2 reads SASEGT. The CDR3 is 13 residues long. The CDR3 DNA reads TGTGCCAGCAGTGAAAACAGGGTCTACGAGCAGTACTTC. Its protein is CASSENRVYEQYF.